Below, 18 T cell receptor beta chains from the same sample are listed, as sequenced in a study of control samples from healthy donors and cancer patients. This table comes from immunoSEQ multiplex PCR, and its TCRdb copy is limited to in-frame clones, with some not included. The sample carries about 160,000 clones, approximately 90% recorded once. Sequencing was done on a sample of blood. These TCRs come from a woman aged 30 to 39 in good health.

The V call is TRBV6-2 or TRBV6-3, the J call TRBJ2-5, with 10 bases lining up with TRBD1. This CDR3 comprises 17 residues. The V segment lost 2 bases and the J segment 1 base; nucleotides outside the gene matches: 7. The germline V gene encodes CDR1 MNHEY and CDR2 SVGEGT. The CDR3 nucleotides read TGTGCCAGCAGTTACGACGGGACAGGGGCCTTCCAAGAGACCCAGTACTTC. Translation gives CASSYDGTGAFQETQYF.

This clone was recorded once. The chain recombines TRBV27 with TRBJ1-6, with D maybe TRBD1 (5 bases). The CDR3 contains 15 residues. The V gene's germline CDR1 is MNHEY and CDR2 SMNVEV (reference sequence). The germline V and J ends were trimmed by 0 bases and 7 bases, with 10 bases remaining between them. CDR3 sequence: CASSLSDRQNSPLHF. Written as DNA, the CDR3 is TGTGCCAGCAGTTTATCAGATAGACAGAATTCACCCCTCCACTTT.

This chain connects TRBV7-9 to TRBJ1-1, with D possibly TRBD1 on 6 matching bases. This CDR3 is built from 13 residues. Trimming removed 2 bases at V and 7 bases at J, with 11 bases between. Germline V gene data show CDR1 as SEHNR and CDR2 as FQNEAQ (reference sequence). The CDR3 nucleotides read TGTGCCAGCAGCTTAAGGACAGAGAGTGAAGCTTTCTTT. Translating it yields CASSLRTESEAFF.

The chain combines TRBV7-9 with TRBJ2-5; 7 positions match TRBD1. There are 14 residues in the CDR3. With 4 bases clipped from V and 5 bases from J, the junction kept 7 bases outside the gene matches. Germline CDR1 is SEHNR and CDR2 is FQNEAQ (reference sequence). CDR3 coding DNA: TGTGCCAGCAGCTCAGACAGGGTAGGCGAGACCCAGTACTTC. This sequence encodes CASSSDRVGETQYF.

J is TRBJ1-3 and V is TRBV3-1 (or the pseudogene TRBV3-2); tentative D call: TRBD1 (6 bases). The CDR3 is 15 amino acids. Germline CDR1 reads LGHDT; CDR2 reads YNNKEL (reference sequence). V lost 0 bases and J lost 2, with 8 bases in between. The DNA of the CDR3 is TGTGCCAGCAGCCAAGACGGGACAACTGGAAACACCATATATTTT. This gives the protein CASSQDGTTGNTIYF.

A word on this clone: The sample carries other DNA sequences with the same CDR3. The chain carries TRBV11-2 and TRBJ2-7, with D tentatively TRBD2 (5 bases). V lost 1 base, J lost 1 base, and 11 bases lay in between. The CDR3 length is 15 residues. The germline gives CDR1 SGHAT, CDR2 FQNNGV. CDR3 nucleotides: TGTGCCAGCAGCTTAGGCCTAGCAGGATCCTACGAGCAGTACTTC. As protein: CASSLGLAGSYEQYF.

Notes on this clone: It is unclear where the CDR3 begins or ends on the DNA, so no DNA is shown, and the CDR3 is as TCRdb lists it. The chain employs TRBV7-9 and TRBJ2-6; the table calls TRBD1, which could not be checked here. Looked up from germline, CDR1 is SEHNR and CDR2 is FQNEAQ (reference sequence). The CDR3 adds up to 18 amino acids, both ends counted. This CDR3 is CASSSSDRERAGANVLTF.

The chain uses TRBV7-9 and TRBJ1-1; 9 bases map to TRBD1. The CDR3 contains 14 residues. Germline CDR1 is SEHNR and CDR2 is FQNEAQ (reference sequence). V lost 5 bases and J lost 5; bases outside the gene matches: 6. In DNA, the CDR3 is TGTGCCAGCAGCCCCGGGACAGGGTGGACTGAAGCTTTCTTT. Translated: CASSPGTGWTEAFF.

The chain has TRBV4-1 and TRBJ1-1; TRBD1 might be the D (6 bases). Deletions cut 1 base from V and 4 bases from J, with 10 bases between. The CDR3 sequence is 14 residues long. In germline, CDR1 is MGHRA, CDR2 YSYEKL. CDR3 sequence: CASSQVRGGTEAFF. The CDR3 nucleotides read TGCGCCAGCAGCCAAGTCAGGGGCGGCACTGAAGCTTTCTTT.

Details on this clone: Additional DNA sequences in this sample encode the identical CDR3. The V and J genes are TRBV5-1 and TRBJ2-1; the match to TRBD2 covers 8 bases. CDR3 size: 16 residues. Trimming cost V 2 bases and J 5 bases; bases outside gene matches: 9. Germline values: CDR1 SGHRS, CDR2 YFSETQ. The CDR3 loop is CASSLWDSGTHNEQFF. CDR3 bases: TGCGCCAGCAGCTTATGGGATAGCGGGACCCACAATGAGCAGTTCTTC.

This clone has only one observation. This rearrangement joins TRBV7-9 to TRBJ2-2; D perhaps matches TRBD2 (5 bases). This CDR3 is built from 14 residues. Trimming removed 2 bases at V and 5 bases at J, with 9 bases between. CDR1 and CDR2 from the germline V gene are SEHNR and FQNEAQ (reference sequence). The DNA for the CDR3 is TGTGCCAGCAGCTTAAACCCGGGGACCGGGGAGCTGTTTTTT. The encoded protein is CASSLNPGTGELFF.

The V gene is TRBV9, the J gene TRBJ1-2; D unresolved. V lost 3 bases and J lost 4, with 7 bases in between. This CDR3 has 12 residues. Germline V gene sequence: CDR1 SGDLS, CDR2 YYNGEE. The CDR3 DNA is TGTGCCAGCAGCGACACATTCTATGGCTACACCTTC. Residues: CASSDTFYGYTF.

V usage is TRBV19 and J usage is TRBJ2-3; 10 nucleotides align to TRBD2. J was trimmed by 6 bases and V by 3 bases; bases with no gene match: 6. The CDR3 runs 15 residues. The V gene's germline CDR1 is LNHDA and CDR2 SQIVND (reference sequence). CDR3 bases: TGTGCCAGTAGTATGCAGCTAGCGGGAGTGGATACGCAGTATTTT. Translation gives CASSMQLAGVDTQYF. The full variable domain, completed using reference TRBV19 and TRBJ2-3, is DGGITQSPKYLFRKEGQNVTLSCEQNLNHDAMYWYRQDPGQGLRLIYYSQIVNDFQKGDIAEGYSVSREKKESFPLTVTSAQKNPTAFYLCASSMQLAGVDTQYFGPGTRLTVL.

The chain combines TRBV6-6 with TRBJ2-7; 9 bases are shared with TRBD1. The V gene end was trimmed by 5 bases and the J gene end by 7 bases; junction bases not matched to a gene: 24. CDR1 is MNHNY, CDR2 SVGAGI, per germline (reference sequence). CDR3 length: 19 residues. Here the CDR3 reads CASSRRPGTGLAVLGEQYF. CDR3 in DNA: TGTGCCAGCAGTCGCCGTCCCGGGACAGGGCTGGCGGTGCTTGGGGAGCAGTACTTC.

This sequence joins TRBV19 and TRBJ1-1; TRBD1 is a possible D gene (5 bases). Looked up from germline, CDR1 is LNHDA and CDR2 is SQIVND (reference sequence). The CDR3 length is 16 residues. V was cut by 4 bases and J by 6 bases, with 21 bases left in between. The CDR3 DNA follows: TGTGCCAGTAGTACCCTAGGACACTCGGTAGTGGCTGAAGCTTTCTTT. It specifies CASSTLGHSVVAEAFF. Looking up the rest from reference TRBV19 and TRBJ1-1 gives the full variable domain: DGGITQSPKYLFRKEGQNVTLSCEQNLNHDAMYWYRQDPGQGLRLIYYSQIVNDFQKGDIAEGYSVSREKKESFPLTVTSAQKNPTAFYLCASSTLGHSVVAEAFFGQGTRLTVV.

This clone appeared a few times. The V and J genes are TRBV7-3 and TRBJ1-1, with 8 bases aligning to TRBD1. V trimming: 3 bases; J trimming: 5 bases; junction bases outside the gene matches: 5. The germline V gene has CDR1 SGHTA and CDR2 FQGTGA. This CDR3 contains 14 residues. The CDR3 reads CASSFDRGSTEAFF. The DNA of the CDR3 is TGTGCCAGCAGCTTCGACAGGGGTAGTACTGAAGCTTTCTTT.

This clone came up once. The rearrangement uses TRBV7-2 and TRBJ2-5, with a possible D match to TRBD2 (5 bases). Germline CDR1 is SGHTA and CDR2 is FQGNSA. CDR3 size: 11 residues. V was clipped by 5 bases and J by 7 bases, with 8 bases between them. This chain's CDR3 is CASSPEATQYF. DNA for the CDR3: TGTGCCAGCAGCCCGGAGGCGACCCAGTACTTC.

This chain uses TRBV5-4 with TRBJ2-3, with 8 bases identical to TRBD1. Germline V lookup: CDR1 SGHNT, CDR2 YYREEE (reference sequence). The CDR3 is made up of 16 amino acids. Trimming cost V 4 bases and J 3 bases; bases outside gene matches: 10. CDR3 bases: TGTGCCAGCAGCCCAGGACAGGGTATGGGAACAGATACGCAGTATTTT. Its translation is CASSPGQGMGTDTQYF.